This T cell receptor beta chain was documented in a study of Ad26.COV2.S vaccination and SARS-CoV-2 variants. The protocol was immunoSEQ multiplex PCR, while the TCRdb copy is restricted to in-frame clones and leaves out a portion. The sample holds about 350,000 clones; roughly 90% are singletons and the top ten take about 4.6%. The sample's treatment: roughly 18 received Ad26.COV2.S at low or high dose, single or two shots; 5 received placebo; per-sample allocation not given. Vaccine and placebo recipients were sampled on day 63 after the first injection. CDR1 MDHEN and CDR2 SYDVKM come from the germline V gene. CDR3 length: 15 residues. Trimming pared 2 bases from V and 3 bases from J, leaving 10 bases between.

The receptor was derived from a person aged 18-65 years who received the Ad26.COV2.S COVID-19 vaccine or a placebo. Sequenced here: peripheral blood, sampled in a trial of Ad26.COV2.S vaccine versus placebo. This sequence joins TRBV28 and TRBJ2-2, with D perhaps TRBD1 or TRBD2 (5 bases each). As DNA, the CDR3 is TGTGCCAGCAGTTTAGGGGGTTCTTACACCGGGGAGCTGTTTTTT. This codes for CASSLGGSYTGELFF.